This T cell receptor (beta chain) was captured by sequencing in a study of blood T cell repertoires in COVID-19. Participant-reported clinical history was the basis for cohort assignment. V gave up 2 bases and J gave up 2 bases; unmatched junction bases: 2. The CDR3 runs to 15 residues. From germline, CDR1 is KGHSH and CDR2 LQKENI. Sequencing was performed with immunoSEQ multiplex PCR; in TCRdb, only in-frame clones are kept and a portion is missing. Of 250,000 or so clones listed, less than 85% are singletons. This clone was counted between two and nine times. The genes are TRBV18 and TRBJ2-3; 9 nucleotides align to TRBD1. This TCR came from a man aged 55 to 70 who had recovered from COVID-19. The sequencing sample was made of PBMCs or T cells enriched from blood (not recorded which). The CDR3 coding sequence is TGTGCCAGCTCACCAGGACAGGGGAACACAGATACGCAGTATTTT. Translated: CASSPGQGNTDTQYF.